This entry lists 21 T cell receptor beta chains sequenced from one sample in a study of cytotoxic CD8 clonotypes in ibrutinib-treated CLL. The protocol was immunoSEQ multiplex PCR, while the TCRdb copy is restricted to in-frame clones and leaves out a portion. The repertoire includes 200,000 to 250,000 clones, roughly 70% of them detected once, and 15% sits in the top ten. The material sequenced was PBMCs, taken after 24 months of ibrutinib treatment. The receptor set was obtained from a human donor with chronic lymphocytic leukemia.

This chain uses TRBV18 with TRBJ2-6, with D possibly TRBD1 on 5 matching bases. In germline, CDR1 is KGHSH, CDR2 LQKENI. This CDR3 region has 15 residues. Trimming pared 3 bases from V and 2 bases from J, leaving 8 bases between. CDR3 DNA: TGTGCCAGCTCACCGGACACCGCTGGGGCCAACGTCCTGACTTTC. Protein sequence: CASSPDTAGANVLTF.

The chain couples TRBV5-4 to TRBJ2-3, with D perhaps matching TRBD2 (6 bases). Trimming left V 1 base short and J 6 bases short, with 15 bases between. Germline V gene data show CDR1 as SGHNT and CDR2 as YYREEE (reference sequence). This CDR3 spans 15 amino acids. CDR3 sequence: CASSLYFGTQDTQYF. In DNA, the CDR3 is TGTGCCAGCAGCTTGTATTTCGGGACTCAGGATACGCAGTATTTT.

This chain connects TRBV4-2 to TRBJ2-5, with 9 bases lining up with TRBD2. J lost 4 bases, V lost 1 base, and 7 bases had no gene match. The germline gives CDR1 LGHNA, CDR2 YNFKEQ. The CDR3 runs to 16 residues. The CDR3 spells CASSQASGRSGETQYF. CDR3 coding DNA: TGTGCCAGCAGCCAAGCGAGCGGGAGGTCTGGAGAGACCCAGTACTTC.

This sequence joins TRBV29-1 and TRBJ2-1; 14 bases agree with TRBD2. The V gene's germline CDR1 is SQVTM and CDR2 ANQGSEA. The CDR3 sequence is 16 residues long. V lost 6 bases, J lost 3 bases, and 7 bases stayed unmatched. This CDR3 reads CSVRETSGRVYNEQFF. CDR3 nucleotide sequence: TGCAGCGTACGGGAGACTAGCGGGAGGGTCTACAATGAGCAGTTCTTC.

As concerns this clone: Other DNA sequences of this sample code for an identical CDR3. V usage is TRBV6-5 and J usage is TRBJ2-7; D may be TRBD1 or TRBD2 (5 bases each). V lost 9 bases and J 4 bases, leaving 10 bases between the germline ends. The germline CDR1 and CDR2 sequences are MNHEY and SVGAGI. The length of the CDR3 is 11 residues. CDR3 sequence (DNA): TGTGCCAGTAGAGGGGATTACGAGCAGTACTTC. It specifies CASRGDYEQYF.

This chain connects TRBV4-1 to TRBJ2-1; weak D call: TRBD2 (6 bases). The CDR3 length is 15 residues. Germline-derived CDR1 and CDR2 are MGHRA and YSYEKL. V was pared by 1 base and J by 8 bases, with 15 bases between. CDR3 sequence: CASSQGSRERDEQFF. CDR3 coding DNA: TGCGCCAGCAGCCAAGGTTCTCGGGAGCGGGATGAGCAGTTCTTC.

This chain uses TRBV5-1 with TRBJ2-2; 8 nucleotides line up with TRBD1. Germline V lookup: CDR1 SGHRS, CDR2 YFSETQ. J gave up 6 bases and V 4 bases, and 5 bases lay outside the gene matches. The CDR3 length is 14 residues. Written as DNA, the CDR3 is TGCGCCAGCAGCCTCGGGACAGGTCCCGGGGAGCTGTTTTTT. Translating gives CASSLGTGPGELFF.

The gene calls are TRBV27 and TRBJ1-5; D not resolved. From germline, CDR1 is MNHEY and CDR2 SMNVEV (reference sequence). The CDR3 spans 12 residues. Trimming left V 3 bases short and J 7 bases short, with 7 bases between. DNA of the CDR3: TGTGCCAGCAGTTTCACCGGGCAGCCCCAGCATTTT. Amino acids: CASSFTGQPQHF.

The chain carries TRBV9 and TRBJ2-1; 7 positions match TRBD2. This CDR3 comprises 14 residues. Germline CDR1 and CDR2: SGDLS and YYNGEE. The V and J ends lost 2 bases and 4 bases, in that order; junction bases with no gene match: 3. CDR3 nucleotide sequence: TGTGCCAGCAGCGTTGGTAGCGGGTACAATGAGCAGTTCTTC. It specifies CASSVGSGYNEQFF.

The chain combines TRBV30 with TRBJ2-3; D call uncertain. Germline-derived CDR1 and CDR2 are GTSNPN and SVGIG (reference sequence). Trimming removed 2 bases from V and 0 bases from J, with 12 bases in between. The CDR3 totals 15 residues. The CDR3 spells CAWSSGSASTDTQYF. The CDR3 DNA sequence: TGTGCCTGGAGTTCGGGTTCGGCTAGCACAGATACGCAGTATTTT.

V is TRBV6-4 and J is TRBJ2-1, with 8 bases aligning to TRBD2. V trimming: 2 bases; J trimming: 7 bases; junction bases outside the gene matches: 10. CDR1 MRHNA and CDR2 SNTAGT come from the germline V gene. The CDR3 is 16 amino acids. CDR3 amino acids: CASSDGDGRAWNEQFF. In DNA form, the CDR3 reads TGTGCCAGCAGTGACGGGGACGGGAGGGCCTGGAATGAGCAGTTCTTC.

J is TRBJ1-1 and V is TRBV28; D gene ambiguous. Trimming took off 3 bases at V and 1 base at J, with 9 bases between the two ends. Germline loops: CDR1 MDHEN, CDR2 SYDVKM. This CDR3 region has 14 residues. Here the CDR3 DNA reads TGTGCCAGCAGTTTTTCGCAGACGAACACTGAAGCTTTCTTT. It is translated as CASSFSQTNTEAFF.

This sequence joins TRBV7-9 and TRBJ2-2; weak D call: TRBD1 (5 bases). The V and J ends lost 4 bases and 7 bases respectively, with 7 bases between them. The CDR3 is made up of 12 amino acids. Per the germline V gene, CDR1 is SEHNR and CDR2 is FQNEAQ (reference sequence). The DNA of the CDR3 is TGTGCCAGCAGCTCTAGGGGCGGGGAGCTGTTTTTT. Translated, it gives CASSSRGGELFF.

This rearrangement joins TRBV6-1 to TRBJ2-7; D is possibly TRBD1 (7 bases). Per germline, CDR1 MNHNS and CDR2 SASEGT. This CDR3 has 14 amino acids. Trimming removed 2 bases from V and 4 bases from J, with 12 bases in between. CDR3 DNA: TGTGCCAGCAGTGAAAGACAGGGAGGATACGAGCAGTACTTC. Translating gives CASSERQGGYEQYF.

V usage is TRBV9 and J usage is TRBJ2-7; D ambiguous. The CDR3 is 12 residues long. V lost 4 bases and J lost 5, with 10 bases in between. CDR1 and CDR2 (germline): SGDLS, YYNGEE. The CDR3 DNA follows: TGTGCCAGCAGCACCGAAGGTAACGAGCAGTACTTC. This codes for CASSTEGNEQYF.

The rearrangement joins TRBV6-6 to TRBJ2-2; D is ambiguous. V lost 0 bases and J lost 1, with 9 bases in between. Germline assignment: CDR1 MNHNY and CDR2 SVGAGI (reference sequence). The CDR3 is 16 residues long. The CDR3: CASSYSSTLNTGELFF. CDR3 sequence (DNA): TGTGCCAGCAGTTACTCGAGTACCCTGAACACCGGGGAGCTGTTTTTT.

The chain is built from TRBV25-1 and TRBJ2-1; no reliable D call. The V end was cut by 6 bases, the J end by 4 bases, with 10 bases between. The CDR3 has 13 residues. The V gene's germline CDR1 is MGHDK and CDR2 SYGVNS. CDR3 sequence reads: CASRETAYNEQFF. CDR3 bases: TGTGCCAGCAGAGAGACGGCATACAATGAGCAGTTCTTC.

A single count supports this clone. The chain has TRBV30 and TRBJ1-1; D remains ambiguous. Germline assignment: CDR1 GTSNPN and CDR2 SVGIG (reference sequence). V was pared by 1 base and J by 8 bases, with 17 bases between. This CDR3 region has 14 residues. This chain's CDR3 is CAWSEGGRSSEAFF. The CDR3 nucleotides read TGTGCCTGGAGTGAAGGAGGGCGTTCTTCCGAAGCTTTCTTT. The variable domain in full, completed from reference TRBV30 and TRBJ1-1, reads SQTIHQWPATLVQPVGSPLSLECTVEGTSNPNLYWYRQAAGRGLQLLFYSVGIGQISSEVPQNLSASRPQDRQFILSSKKLLLSDSGFYLCAWSEGGRSSEAFFGQGTRLTVV.

In its sample, this clone was seen once. The chain has TRBV5-1 and TRBJ2-7; the D is unclear. The ends were cut back, 4 bases at V and 4 bases at J, with 21 bases in the middle. The germline V gene encodes CDR1 SGHRS and CDR2 YFSETQ. CDR3 size: 16 residues. CDR3 sequence reads: CASSIDPETLGYEQYF. For the CDR3, the DNA is TGCGCCAGCAGCATCGACCCAGAGACCTTAGGTTACGAGCAGTACTTC.

In this sample, this clone turned up a few times. The rearrangement uses TRBV6-5 and TRBJ2-7; TRBD1 agrees at 10 bases. This CDR3 has 13 amino acids. With V trimmed by 6 bases and J by 7 bases, 6 bases remained unmatched. CDR1 MNHEY and CDR2 SVGAGI come from the germline V gene. The CDR3 DNA reads as TGTGCCAGCAGGTGGGACAGGGGTAAAGAGCAGTACTTC. Its translation: CASRWDRGKEQYF.

CDR3 loop: CSVGEEYEKLFF. DNA of the CDR3: TGCAGCGTGGGGGAGGAGTATGAAAAACTGTTTTTT. This chain uses TRBV29-1 with TRBJ1-4, with D perhaps TRBD1 (5 bases). The V gene's germline CDR1 is SQVTM and CDR2 ANQGSEA. V shed 6 bases and J shed 6 bases, with 11 bases lying between them. The length of the CDR3 is 12 residues. Combining the CDR3 with reference TRBV29-1 and TRBJ1-4 gives the whole variable domain SAVISQKPSRDICQRGTSLTIQCQVDSQVTMMFWYRQQPGQSLTLIATANQGSEATYESGFVIDKFPISRPNLTFSTLTVSNMSPEDSSIYLCSVGEEYEKLFFGSGTQLSVL.